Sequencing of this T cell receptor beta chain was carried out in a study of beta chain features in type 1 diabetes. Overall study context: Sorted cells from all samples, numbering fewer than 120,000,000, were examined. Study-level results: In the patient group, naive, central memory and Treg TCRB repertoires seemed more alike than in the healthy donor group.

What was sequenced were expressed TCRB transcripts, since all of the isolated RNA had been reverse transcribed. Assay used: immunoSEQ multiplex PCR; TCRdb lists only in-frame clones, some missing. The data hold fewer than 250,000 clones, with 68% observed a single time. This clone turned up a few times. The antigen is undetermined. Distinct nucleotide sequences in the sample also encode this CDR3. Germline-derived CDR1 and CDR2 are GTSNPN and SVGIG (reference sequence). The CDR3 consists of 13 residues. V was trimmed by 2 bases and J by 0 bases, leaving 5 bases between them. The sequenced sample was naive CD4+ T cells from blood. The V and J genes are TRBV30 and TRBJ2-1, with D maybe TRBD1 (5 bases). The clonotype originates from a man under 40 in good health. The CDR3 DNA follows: TGTGCCTGGAGTAGGGGCTCCTACAATGAGCAGTTCTTC. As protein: CAWSRGSYNEQFF.